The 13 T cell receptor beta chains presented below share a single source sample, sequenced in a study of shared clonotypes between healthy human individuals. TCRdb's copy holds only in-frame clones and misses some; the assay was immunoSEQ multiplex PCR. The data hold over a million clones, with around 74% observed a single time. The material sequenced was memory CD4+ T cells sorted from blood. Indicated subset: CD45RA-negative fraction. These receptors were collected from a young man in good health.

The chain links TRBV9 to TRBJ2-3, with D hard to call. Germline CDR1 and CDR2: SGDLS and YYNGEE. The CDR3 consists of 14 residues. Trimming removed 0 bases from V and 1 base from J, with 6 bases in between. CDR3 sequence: CASSVGPRTDTQYF. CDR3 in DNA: TGTGCCAGCAGCGTAGGTCCCCGCACAGATACGCAGTATTTT.

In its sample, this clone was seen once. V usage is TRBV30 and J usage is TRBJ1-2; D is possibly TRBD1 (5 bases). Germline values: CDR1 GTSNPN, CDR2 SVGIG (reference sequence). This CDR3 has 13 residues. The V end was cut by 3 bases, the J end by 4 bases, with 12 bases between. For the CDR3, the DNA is TGTGCCTGGAGACCAGGGAGGAGCTATGGCTACACCTTC. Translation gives CAWRPGRSYGYTF. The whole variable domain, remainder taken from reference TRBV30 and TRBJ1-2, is SQTIHQWPATLVQPVGSPLSLECTVEGTSNPNLYWYRQAAGRGLQLLFYSVGIGQISSEVPQNLSASRPQDRQFILSSKKLLLSDSGFYLCAWRPGRSYGYTFGSGTRLTVV.

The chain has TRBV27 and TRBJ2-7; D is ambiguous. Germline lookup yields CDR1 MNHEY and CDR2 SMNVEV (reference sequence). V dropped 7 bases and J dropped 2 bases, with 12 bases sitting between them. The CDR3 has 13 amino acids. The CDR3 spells CASTSDVAYEQYF. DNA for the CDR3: TGTGCCAGCACCAGCGATGTGGCCTACGAGCAGTACTTC.

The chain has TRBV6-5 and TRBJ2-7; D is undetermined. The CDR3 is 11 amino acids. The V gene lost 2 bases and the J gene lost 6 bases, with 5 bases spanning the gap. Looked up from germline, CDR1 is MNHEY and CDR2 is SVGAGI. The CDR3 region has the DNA TGTGCCAGCAGTTACCCCAGCGAGCAGTACTTC. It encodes CASSYPSEQYF.

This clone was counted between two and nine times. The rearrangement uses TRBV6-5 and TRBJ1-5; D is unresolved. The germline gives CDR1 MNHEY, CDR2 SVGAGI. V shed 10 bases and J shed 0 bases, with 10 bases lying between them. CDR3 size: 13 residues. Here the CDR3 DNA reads TGTGCCACCCGGGAGTATAGCAATCAGCCCCAGCATTTT. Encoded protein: CATREYSNQPQHF.

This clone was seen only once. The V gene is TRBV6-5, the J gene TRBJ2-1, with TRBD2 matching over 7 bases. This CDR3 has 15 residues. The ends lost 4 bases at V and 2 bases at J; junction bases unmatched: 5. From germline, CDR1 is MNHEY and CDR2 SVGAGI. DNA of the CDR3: TGTGCCAGCAGTTTGACTAGCCTCGCCTACAATGAGCAGTTCTTC. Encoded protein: CASSLTSLAYNEQFF.

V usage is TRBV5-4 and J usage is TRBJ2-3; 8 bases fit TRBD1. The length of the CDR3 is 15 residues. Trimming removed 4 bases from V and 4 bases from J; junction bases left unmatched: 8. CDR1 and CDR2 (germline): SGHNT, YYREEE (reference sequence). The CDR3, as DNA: TGTGCCAGCAGCCCCCGGGACAGGCCCCCAGATACGCAGTATTTT. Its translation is CASSPRDRPPDTQYF.

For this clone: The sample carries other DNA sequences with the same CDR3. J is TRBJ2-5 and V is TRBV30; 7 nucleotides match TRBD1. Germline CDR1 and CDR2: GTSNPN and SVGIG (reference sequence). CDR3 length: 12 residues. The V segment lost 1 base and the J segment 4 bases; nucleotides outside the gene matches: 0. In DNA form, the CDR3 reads TGTGCCTGGAGTGCAGGGGGAGAGACCCAGTACTTC. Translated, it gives CAWSAGGETQYF.

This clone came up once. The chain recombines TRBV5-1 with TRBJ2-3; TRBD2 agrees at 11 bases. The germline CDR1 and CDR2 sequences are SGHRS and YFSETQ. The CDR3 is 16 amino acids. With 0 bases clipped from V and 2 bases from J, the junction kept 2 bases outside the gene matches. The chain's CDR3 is CASSLVSGGATDTQYF. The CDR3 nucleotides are TGCGCCAGCAGCTTGGTTAGCGGGGGGGCCACAGATACGCAGTATTTT.

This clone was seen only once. The CDR3 protein is CASSLGTSGGASRTDTQYF. The CDR3, as DNA: TGTGCCAGCAGCCTGGGGACTAGCGGGGGGGCTAGCCGCACAGATACGCAGTATTTT. The V and J genes are TRBV5-6 and TRBJ2-3; TRBD2 matches 16 bases. Trimming took 4 bases from V and 1 from J; bases not matched to a gene: 9. This CDR3 contains 19 residues. Germline values: CDR1 SGHDT, CDR2 YYEEEE.

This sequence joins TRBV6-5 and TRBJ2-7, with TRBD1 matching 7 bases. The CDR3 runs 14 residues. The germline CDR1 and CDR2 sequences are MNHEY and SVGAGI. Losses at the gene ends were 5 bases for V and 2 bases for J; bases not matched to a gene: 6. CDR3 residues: CASSRTGLTYEQYF. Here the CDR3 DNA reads TGTGCCAGCAGTCGGACAGGACTTACCTACGAGCAGTACTTC.

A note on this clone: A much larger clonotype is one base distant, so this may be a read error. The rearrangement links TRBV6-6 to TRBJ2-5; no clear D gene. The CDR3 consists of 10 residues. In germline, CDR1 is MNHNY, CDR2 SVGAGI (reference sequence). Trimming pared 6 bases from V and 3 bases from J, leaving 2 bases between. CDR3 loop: CASREETQYF. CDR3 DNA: TGTGCCAGCAGGGAAGAGACCCAGTACTTC.

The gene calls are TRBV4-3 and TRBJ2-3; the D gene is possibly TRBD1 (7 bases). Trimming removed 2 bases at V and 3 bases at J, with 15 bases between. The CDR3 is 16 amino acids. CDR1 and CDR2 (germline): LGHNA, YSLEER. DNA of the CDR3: TGCGCCAGCAGCCAATCGGACAGGAGGGGGACAGATACGCAGTATTTT. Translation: CASSQSDRRGTDTQYF.